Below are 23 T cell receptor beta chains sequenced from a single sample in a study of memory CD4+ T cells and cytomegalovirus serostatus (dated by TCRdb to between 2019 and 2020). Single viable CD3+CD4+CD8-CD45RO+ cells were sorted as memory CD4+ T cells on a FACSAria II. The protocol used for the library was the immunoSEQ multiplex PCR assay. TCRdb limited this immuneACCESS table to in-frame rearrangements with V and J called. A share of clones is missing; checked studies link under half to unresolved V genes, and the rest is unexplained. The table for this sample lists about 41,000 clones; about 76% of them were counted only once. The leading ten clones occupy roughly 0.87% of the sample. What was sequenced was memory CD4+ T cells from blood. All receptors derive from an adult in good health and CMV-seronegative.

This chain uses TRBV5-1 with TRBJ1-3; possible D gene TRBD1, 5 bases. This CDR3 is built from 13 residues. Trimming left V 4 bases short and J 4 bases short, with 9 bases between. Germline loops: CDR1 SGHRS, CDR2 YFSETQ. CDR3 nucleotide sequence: TGCGCCAGCAGCCCAAGGGGCGGAAACACCATATATTTT. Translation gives CASSPRGGNTIYF.

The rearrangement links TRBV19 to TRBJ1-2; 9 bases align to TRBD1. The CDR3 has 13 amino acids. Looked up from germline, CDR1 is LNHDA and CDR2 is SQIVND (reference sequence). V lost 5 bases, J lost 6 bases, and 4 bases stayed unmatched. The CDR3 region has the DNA TGTGCCAGTAGTGGGACAGGGACAGATGGCTACACCTTC. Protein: CASSGTGTDGYTF.

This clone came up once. The CDR3 sequence: CASTSESRYTF. The CDR3 DNA is TGTGCCAGTACGAGCGAATCTCGCTACACCTTC. The J gene is TRBJ1-2, the V gene TRBV19, with no clear D. Germline V gene sequence: CDR1 LNHDA, CDR2 SQIVND (reference sequence). Deletions cut 7 bases from V and 9 bases from J, with 12 bases between. The CDR3 runs 11 residues. Full variable domain (remainder filled in from reference TRBV19 and TRBJ1-2): DGGITQSPKYLFRKEGQNVTLSCEQNLNHDAMYWYRQDPGQGLRLIYYSQIVNDFQKGDIAEGYSVSREKKESFPLTVTSAQKNPTAFYLCASTSESRYTFGSGTRLTVV.

The CDR3 bases are TGTGCCTGGAGTCCCCAGGTGAACACTGAAGCTTTCTTT. Its protein is CAWSPQVNTEAFF. The chain combines TRBV30 with TRBJ1-1; D gene unclear. Germline lookup yields CDR1 GTSNPN and CDR2 SVGIG (reference sequence). The CDR3 is made up of 13 amino acids. With 2 bases removed from V and 0 bases from J, the gap between germline ends came to 7 bases.

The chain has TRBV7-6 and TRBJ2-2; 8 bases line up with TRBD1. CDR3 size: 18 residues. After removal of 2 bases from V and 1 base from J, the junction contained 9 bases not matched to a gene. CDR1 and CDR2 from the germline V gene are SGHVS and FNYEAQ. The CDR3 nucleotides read TGTGCCAGCAGCTTAATGTCCCCCGGGACAGGGAACACCGGGGAGCTGTTTTTT. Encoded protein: CASSLMSPGTGNTGELFF.

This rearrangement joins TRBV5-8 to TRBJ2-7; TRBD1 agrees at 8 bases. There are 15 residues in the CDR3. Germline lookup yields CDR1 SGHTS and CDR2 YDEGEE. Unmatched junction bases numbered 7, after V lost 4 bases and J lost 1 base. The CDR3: CASSHLDRESYEQYF. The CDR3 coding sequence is TGTGCCAGCAGCCATCTGGACAGGGAGTCCTACGAGCAGTACTTC.

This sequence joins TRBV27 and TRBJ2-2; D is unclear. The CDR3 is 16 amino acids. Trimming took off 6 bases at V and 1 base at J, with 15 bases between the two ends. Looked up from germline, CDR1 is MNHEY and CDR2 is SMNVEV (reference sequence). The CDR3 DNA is TGTGCCAGCAGGCCGCCCCGTTGGGAGAACACCGGGGAGCTGTTTTTT. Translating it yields CASRPPRWENTGELFF.

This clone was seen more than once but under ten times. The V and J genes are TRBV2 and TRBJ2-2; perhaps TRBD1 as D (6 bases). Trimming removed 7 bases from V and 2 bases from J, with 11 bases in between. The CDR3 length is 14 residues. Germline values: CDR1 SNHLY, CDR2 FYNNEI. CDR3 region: CASNRQENTGELFF. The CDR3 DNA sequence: TGTGCCAGCAATCGACAGGAAAACACCGGGGAGCTGTTTTTT.

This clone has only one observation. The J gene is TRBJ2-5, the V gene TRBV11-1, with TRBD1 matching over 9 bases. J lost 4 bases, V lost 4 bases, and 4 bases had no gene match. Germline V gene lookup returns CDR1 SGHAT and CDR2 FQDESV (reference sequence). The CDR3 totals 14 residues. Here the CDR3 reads CASSWGQGVETQYF. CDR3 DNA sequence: TGTGCCAGCAGCTGGGGACAGGGTGTAGAGACCCAGTACTTC.

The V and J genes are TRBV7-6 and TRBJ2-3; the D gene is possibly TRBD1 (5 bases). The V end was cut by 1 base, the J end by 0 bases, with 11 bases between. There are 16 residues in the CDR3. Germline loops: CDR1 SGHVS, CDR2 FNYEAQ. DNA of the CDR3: TGTGCCAGCAGCTTAGGTTCTGGGGCTAGCACAGATACGCAGTATTTT. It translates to CASSLGSGASTDTQYF.

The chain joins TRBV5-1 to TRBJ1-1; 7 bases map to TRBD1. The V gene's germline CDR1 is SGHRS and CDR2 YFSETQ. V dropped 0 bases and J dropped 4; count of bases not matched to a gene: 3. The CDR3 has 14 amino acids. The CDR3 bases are TGCGCCAGCAGCTTGGGAGACAGGGCCACTGAAGCTTTCTTT. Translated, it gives CASSLGDRATEAFF.

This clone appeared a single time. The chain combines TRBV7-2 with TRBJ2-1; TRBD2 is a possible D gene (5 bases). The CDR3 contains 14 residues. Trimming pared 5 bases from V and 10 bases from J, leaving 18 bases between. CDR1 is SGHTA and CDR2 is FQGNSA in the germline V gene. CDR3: CASSQDSAIREQFF. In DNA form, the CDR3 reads TGTGCCAGCAGCCAGGATAGCGCTATTAGGGAGCAGTTCTTC.

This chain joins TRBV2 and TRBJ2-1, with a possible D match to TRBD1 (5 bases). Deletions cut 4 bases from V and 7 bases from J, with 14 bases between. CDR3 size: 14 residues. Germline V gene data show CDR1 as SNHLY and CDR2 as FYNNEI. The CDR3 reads CASSAPQQGNEQFF. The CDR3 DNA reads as TGTGCCAGCAGTGCACCTCAGCAGGGAAATGAGCAGTTCTTC.

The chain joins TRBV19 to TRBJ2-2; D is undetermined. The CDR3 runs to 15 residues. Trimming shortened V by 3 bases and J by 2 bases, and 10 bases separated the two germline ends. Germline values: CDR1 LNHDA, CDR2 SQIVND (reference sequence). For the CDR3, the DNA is TGTGCCAGTAGTATCCAACCTCCAAACACCGGGGAGCTGTTTTTT. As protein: CASSIQPPNTGELFF.

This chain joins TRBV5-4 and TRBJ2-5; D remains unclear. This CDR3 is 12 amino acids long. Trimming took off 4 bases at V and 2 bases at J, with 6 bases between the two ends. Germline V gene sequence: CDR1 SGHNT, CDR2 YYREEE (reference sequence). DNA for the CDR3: TGTGCCAGCAGCAGGGTTCAAGAGACCCAGTACTTC. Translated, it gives CASSRVQETQYF.

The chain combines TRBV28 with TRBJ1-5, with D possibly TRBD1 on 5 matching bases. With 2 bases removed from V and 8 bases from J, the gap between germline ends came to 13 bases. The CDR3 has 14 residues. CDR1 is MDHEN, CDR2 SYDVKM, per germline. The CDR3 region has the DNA TGTGCCAGCAGTTTAAGCCAAACCAGGGAGCCCCAGCATTTT. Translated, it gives CASSLSQTREPQHF.

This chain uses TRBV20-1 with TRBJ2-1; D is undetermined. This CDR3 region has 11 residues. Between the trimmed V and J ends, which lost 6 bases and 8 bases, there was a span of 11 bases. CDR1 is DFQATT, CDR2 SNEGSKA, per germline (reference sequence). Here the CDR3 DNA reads TGCAGTGCCAGGTACTGGGATGAGCAGTTCTTC. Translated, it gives CSARYWDEQFF.

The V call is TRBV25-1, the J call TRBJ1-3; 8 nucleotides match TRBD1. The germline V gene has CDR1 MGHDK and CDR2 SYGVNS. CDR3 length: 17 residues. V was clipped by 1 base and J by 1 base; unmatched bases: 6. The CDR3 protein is CASSESHGTGSGNTIYF. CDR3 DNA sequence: TGTGCCAGCAGTGAATCTCATGGGACAGGTTCTGGAAACACCATATATTTT.

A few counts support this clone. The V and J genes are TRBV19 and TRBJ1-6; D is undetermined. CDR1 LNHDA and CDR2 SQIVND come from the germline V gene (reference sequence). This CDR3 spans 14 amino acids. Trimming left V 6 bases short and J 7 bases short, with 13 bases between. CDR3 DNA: TGTGCCAGTAGCCGACCCGAACAGAATTCACCCCTCCACTTT. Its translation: CASSRPEQNSPLHF. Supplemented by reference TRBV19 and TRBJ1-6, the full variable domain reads DGGITQSPKYLFRKEGQNVTLSCEQNLNHDAMYWYRQDPGQGLRLIYYSQIVNDFQKGDIAEGYSVSREKKESFPLTVTSAQKNPTAFYLCASSRPEQNSPLHFGNGTRLTVT.

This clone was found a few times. The CDR3 nucleotides are TGTGCCAGCAGGCAGTCGATGAACACCGGGGAGCTGTTTTTT. The encoded protein is CASRQSMNTGELFF. The rearrangement links TRBV2 to TRBJ2-2; D is undetermined. From germline, CDR1 is SNHLY and CDR2 FYNNEI. CDR3 length equals 14 residues. Trimming removed 6 bases from V and 1 base from J, with 9 bases in between.

This chain's CDR3 is CASSGQVSSYEQYF. The CDR3 nucleotides read TGTGCCAGCAGCGGACAGGTCAGCTCCTACGAGCAGTACTTC. The chain couples TRBV27 to TRBJ2-7; TRBD1 matches at 7 bases. This CDR3 region has 14 residues. The J segment lost 0 bases and the V segment lost 6 bases, leaving 5 bases of the junction unmatched. Germline assignment: CDR1 MNHEY and CDR2 SMNVEV (reference sequence).

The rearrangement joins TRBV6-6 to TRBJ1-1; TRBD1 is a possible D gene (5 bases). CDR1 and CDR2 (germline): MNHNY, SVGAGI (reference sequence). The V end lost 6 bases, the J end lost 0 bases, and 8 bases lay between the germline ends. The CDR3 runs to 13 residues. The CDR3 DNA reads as TGTGCCAGCAGACGGGGGATGAACACTGAAGCTTTCTTT. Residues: CASRRGMNTEAFF.

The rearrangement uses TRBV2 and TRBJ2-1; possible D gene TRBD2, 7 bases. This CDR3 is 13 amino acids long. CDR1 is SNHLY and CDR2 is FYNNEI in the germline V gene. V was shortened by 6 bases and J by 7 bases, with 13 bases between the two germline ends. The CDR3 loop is CASSGGPTNEQFF. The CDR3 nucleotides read TGTGCCAGCAGCGGGGGGCCCACGAATGAGCAGTTCTTC.